The 14 T cell receptor beta chains listed next were all sequenced from one sample in a study of CD8+CD57+ T cells in acquired aplastic anemia. Sequencing involved patients with CD8+CD57+ cell expansion previously shown by flow cytometry. Genomic DNA provided the template from which TCR beta VDJ and CDR3 profiles were obtained. Via MiXCR, TCRdb re-called the reads, giving one row per CDR3 protein. The sample lists over 150,000 distinct CDR3 sequences, roughly 63% occurring once. Material: sorted CD4+, CD8+, or CD8+CD57+ T cells (not recorded which) from PBMCs. The receptors stem from a human donor with aplastic anemia.

This clonotype was detected only once. The chain employs TRBV12-3 or TRBV12-4 and TRBJ2-7, with D tentatively TRBD1 (5 bases). V lost 4 bases to trimming and J lost 5 bases, with 6 bases between them. There are 11 residues in the CDR3. CDR3 sequence: CASSWGHEQYF. The CDR3 coding sequence is TGTGCCAGCAGTTGGGGCCACGAGCAGTACTTC.

The V call is TRBV20-1, the J call TRBJ2-7; D is possibly TRBD2 (6 bases). The CDR3 consists of 11 residues. The germline V and J ends were trimmed by 6 bases and 7 bases, with 13 bases remaining between them. In germline, CDR1 is DFQATT, CDR2 SNEGSKA (reference sequence). The DNA for the CDR3 is TGCAGTGCGCGCCTCCGGGGGGAGCAGTACTTC. Translating it yields CSARLRGEQYF.

V is TRBV20-1 and J is TRBJ1-2; D is perhaps TRBD1 (6 bases). V lost 3 bases and J 4 bases, leaving 27 bases between the germline ends. The CDR3 has 18 residues. Germline V CDR1 and CDR2: DFQATT, SNEGSKA (reference sequence). CDR3 protein: CSASARWSSGARGYGYTF. The CDR3 DNA is TGCAGTGCTAGCGCGAGGTGGAGTTCCGGGGCCAGGGGCTATGGCTACACCTTC.

J is TRBJ2-3 and V is TRBV9; 9 bases line up with TRBD2. CDR3 length: 16 amino acids. The germline gives CDR1 SGDLS, CDR2 YYNGEE. Losses at the gene ends were 1 base for V and 2 bases for J; bases not matched to a gene: 5. CDR3 sequence: CASSVNRGGATDTQYF. CDR3 DNA: TGTGCCAGCAGCGTAAACCGCGGGGGGGCCACAGATACGCAGTATTTT.

This clonotype was recorded many times. The chain joins TRBV2 to TRBJ1-2; maybe TRBD1 (5 bases). Between the trimmed V and J ends, which lost 5 bases and 3 bases, there was a span of 10 bases. The CDR3 is 13 amino acids. Germline loops: CDR1 SNHLY, CDR2 FYNNEI. The CDR3 DNA follows: TGTGCCAGCAGTTTCCGGGACGACTATGGCTACACCTTC. This encodes CASSFRDDYGYTF.

The chain links TRBV12-3 or TRBV12-4 to TRBJ2-5; 7 nucleotides align to TRBD1. The CDR3 spans 14 residues. J was trimmed by 3 bases and V by 6 bases; bases with no gene match: 7. DNA for the CDR3: TGTGCCAGCAGCGAACAGGGGACGGAAGAGACCCAGTACTTC. Protein sequence: CASSEQGTEETQYF.

The genes are TRBV29-1 and TRBJ2-3; 12 bases align to TRBD2. The germline gives CDR1 SQVTM, CDR2 ANQGSEA. The CDR3 sequence is 14 residues long. The trim removed 5 bases at V and 4 bases at J, leaving 4 bases unmatched. The CDR3 bases are TGCAGCGTTACTAGCGGGAGGTTTCCAGATACGCAGTATTTT. Encoded protein: CSVTSGRFPDTQYF.

The chain links TRBV11-2 to TRBJ1-1; D not resolved. CDR3 length: 16 amino acids. The V gene lost 0 bases and the J gene lost 1 base, with 12 bases spanning the gap. In germline, CDR1 is SGHAT, CDR2 FQNNGV. CDR3 nucleotide sequence: TGTGCCAGCAGCTTAGAGTTTGGACGGAAGAACACTGAAGCTTTCTTT. It encodes CASSLEFGRKNTEAFF. Drawing the rest from reference TRBV11-2 and TRBJ1-1, the complete variable domain is EAGVAQSPRYKIIEKRQSVAFWCNPISGHATLYWYQQILGQGPKLLIQFQNNGVVDDSQLPKDRFSAERLKGVDSTLKIQPAKLEDSAVYLCASSLEFGRKNTEAFFGQGTRLTVV.

Only a few counts were recorded for this clonotype. This chain joins TRBV7-9 and TRBJ2-2; 9 bases are a match to TRBD1. The CDR3 is made up of 19 amino acids. V lost 4 bases and J lost 6; bases outside the gene matches: 18. Germline CDR1 is SEHNR and CDR2 is FQNEAQ (reference sequence). The CDR3 reads CASSSRPGQGLMRAGELFF. The CDR3 DNA reads TGTGCCAGCAGCTCTCGTCCGGGACAGGGCCTTATGAGGGCCGGGGAGCTGTTTTTT.

The count of this clonotype is one. The CDR3, as DNA: TGTGCCAGCAGGGAGAGAACCCGAGGAGAGACCCAGTACTTC. Residues: CASRERTRGETQYF. The chain links TRBV5-8 to TRBJ2-5; D is ambiguous. The V end lost 5 bases, the J end lost 4 bases, and 15 bases lay between the germline ends. The CDR3 sequence is 14 residues long. CDR1 and CDR2 from the germline V gene are SGHTS and YDEGEE.

This chain joins TRBV7-3 and TRBJ1-1; D unclear. CDR1 is SGHTA and CDR2 is FQGTGA in the germline V gene. The CDR3 length is 9 residues. Trimming removed 5 bases from V and 8 bases from J, with 3 bases in between. Here the CDR3 reads CASSPEAFF. CDR3 nucleotide sequence: TGTGCCAGCAGCCCAGAAGCTTTCTTT.

The rearrangement joins TRBV10-1 to TRBJ1-6; 7 bases align to TRBD1. The CDR3 loop spans 14 amino acids. From germline, CDR1 is WNHNN and CDR2 SYGVQD (reference sequence). V lost 3 bases to trimming and J lost 7 bases; unmatched junction nucleotides: 3. The CDR3 DNA sequence: TGCGCCAGCAGTGAACAGGGGTACAATTCACCCCTCCACTTT. As protein: CASSEQGYNSPLHF.

This clonotype occurred once. This chain connects TRBV20-1 to TRBJ1-2; 10 nucleotides agree with TRBD1. Germline-derived CDR1 and CDR2 are DFQATT and SNEGSKA (reference sequence). CDR3 length equals 14 residues. V shed 0 bases, J shed 7 bases, and the junction held 5 bases outside the gene matches. CDR3 region: CSAREGQGIRGYTF. CDR3 bases: TGCAGTGCTAGAGAGGGACAGGGGATTCGTGGCTACACCTTC.

There are a few counts of this clonotype. This chain connects TRBV15 to TRBJ2-7, with 9 bases that match TRBD1. CDR1 and CDR2 from the germline V gene are LNHNV and YYDKDF (reference sequence). The CDR3 has 14 residues. The V gene end was trimmed by 4 bases and the J gene end by 3 bases; junction bases not matched to a gene: 4. CDR3 sequence reads: CATSMGQGGYEQYF. The DNA of the CDR3 is TGTGCCACCAGCATGGGACAGGGTGGCTACGAGCAGTACTTC.